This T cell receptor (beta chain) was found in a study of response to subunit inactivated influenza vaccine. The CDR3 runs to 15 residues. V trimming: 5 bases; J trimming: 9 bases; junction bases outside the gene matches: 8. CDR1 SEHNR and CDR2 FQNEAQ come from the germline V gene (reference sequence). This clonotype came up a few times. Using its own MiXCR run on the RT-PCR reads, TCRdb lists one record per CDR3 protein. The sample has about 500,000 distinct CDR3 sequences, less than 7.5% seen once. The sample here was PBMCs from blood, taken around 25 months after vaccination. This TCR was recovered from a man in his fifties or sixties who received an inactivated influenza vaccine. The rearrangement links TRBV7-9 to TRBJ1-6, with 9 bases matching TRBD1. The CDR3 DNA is TGTGCCAGCAGCCCAACCGGGACAGGGCCTTCACCCCTCCACTTT. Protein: CASSPTGTGPSPLHF.